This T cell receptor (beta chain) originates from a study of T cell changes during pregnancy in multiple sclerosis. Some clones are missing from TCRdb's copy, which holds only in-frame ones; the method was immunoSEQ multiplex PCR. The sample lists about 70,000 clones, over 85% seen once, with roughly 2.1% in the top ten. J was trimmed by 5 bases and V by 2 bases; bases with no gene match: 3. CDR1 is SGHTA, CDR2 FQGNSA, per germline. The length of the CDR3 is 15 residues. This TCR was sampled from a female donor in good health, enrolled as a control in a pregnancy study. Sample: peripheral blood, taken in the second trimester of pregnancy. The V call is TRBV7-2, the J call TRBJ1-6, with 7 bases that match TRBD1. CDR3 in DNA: TGTGCCAGCAGCTTAATCAGGGGGGATAATTCACCCCTCCACTTT. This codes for CASSLIRGDNSPLHF.